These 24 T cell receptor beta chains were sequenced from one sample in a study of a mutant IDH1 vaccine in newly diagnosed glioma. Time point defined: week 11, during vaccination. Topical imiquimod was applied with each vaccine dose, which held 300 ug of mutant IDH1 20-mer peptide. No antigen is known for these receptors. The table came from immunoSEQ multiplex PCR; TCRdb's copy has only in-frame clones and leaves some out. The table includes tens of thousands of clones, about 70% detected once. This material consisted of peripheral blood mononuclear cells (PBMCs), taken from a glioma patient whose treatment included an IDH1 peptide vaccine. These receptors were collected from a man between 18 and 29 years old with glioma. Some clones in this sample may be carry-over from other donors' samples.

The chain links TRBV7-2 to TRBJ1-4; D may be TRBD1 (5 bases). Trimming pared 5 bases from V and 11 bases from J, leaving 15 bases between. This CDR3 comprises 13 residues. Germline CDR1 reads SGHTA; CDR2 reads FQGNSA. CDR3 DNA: TGTGCCAGCAGCCCCGACAGCGCCGAGAAACTGTTTTTT. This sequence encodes CASSPDSAEKLFF.

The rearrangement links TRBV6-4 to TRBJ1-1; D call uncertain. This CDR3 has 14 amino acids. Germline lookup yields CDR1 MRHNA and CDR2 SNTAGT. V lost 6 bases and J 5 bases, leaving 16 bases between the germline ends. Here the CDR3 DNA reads TGTGCCAGCAGCGCGGCTCCATCACGGACTGAAGCTTTCTTT. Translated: CASSAAPSRTEAFF.

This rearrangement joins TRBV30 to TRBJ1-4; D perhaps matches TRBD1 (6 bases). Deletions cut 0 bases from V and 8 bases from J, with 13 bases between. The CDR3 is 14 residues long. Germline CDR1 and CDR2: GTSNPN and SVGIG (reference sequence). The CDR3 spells CAWSVGGFGEKLFF. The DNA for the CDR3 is TGTGCCTGGAGTGTAGGGGGGTTCGGAGAAAAACTGTTTTTT.

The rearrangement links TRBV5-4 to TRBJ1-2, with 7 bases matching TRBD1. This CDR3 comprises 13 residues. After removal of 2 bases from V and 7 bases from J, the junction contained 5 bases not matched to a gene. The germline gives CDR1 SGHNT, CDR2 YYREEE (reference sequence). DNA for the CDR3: TGTGCCAGCAGCTTAGGACAGGAGGGTGGCTACACCTTC. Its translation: CASSLGQEGGYTF.

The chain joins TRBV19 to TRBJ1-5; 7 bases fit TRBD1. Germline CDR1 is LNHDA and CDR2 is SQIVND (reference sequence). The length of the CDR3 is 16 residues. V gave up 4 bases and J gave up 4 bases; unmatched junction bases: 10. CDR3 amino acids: CASSRDMTGKNQPQHF. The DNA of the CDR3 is TGTGCCAGTAGTAGGGATATGACAGGGAAGAATCAGCCCCAGCATTTT.

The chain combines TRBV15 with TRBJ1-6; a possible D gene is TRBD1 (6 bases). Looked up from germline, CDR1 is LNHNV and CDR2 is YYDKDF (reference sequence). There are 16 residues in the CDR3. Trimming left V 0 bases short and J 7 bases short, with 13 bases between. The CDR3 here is CATSRDPGQTNSPLHF. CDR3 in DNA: TGTGCCACCAGCAGAGACCCGGGACAAACGAATTCACCCCTCCACTTT.

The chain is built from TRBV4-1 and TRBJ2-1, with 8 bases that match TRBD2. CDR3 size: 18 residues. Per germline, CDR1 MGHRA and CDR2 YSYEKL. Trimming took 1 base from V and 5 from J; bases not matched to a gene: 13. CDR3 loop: CASSQGGFGVAGHNEQFF. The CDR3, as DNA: TGCGCCAGCAGCCAAGGGGGATTCGGCGTAGCGGGGCACAATGAGCAGTTCTTC.

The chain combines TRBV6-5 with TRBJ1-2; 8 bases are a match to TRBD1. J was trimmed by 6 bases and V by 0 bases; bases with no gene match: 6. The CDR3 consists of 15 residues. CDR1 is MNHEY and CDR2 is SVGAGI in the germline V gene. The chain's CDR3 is CASSYSRQGMNGYTF. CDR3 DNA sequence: TGTGCCAGCAGTTACTCGAGACAGGGGATGAATGGCTACACCTTC.

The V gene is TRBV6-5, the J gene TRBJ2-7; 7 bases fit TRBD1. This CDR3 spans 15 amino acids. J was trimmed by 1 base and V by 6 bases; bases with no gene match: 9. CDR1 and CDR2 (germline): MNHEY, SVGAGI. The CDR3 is CASSLGTASSYEQYF. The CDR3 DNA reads TGTGCCAGCAGCCTCGGGACAGCCTCATCCTACGAGCAGTACTTC.

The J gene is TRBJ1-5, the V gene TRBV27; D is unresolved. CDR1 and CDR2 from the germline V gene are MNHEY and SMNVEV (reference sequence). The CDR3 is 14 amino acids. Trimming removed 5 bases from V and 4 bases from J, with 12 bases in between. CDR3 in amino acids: CASSPTQPNQPQHF. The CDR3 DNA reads TGTGCCAGCAGTCCAACCCAACCGAATCAGCCCCAGCATTTT.

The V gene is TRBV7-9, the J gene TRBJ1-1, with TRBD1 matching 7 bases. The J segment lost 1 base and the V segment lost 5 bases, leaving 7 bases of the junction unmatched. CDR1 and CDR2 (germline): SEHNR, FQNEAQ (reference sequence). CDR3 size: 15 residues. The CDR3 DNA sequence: TGTGCCAGCAGCGGGCGACAGGGAAGGAACACTGAAGCTTTCTTT. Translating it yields CASSGRQGRNTEAFF.

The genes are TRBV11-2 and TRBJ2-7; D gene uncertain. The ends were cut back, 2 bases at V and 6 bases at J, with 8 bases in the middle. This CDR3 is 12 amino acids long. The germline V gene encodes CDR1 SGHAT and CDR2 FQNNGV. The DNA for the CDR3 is TGTGCCAGCAGCTTAATAAGTTCCGAGCAGTACTTC. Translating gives CASSLISSEQYF.

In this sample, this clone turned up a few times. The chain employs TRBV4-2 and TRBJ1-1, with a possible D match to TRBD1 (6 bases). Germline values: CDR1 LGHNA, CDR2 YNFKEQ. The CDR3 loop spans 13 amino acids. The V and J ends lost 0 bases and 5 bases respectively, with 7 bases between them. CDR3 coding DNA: TGTGCCAGCAGCCAAGATCAGGGGACTGAAGCTTTCTTT. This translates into CASSQDQGTEAFF.

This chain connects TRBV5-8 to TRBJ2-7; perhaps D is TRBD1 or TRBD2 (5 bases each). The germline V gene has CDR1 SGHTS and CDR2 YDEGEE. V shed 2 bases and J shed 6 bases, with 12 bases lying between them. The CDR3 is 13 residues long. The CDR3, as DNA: TGTGCCAGCAGCTTTTCGCCAGGGAGCGAGCAGTACTTC. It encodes CASSFSPGSEQYF.

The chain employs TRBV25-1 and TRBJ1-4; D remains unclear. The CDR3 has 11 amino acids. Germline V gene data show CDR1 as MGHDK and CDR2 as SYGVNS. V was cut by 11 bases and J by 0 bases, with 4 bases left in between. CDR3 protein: CAAATNEKLFF. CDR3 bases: TGTGCCGCAGCAACTAATGAAAAACTGTTTTTT.

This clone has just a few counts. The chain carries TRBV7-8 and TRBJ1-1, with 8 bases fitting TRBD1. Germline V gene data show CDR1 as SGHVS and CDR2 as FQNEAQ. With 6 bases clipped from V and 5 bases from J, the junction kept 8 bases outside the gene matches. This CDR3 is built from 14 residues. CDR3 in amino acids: CASSDRRGQTEAFF. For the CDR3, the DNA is TGTGCCAGCAGTGACCGCAGGGGGCAAACTGAAGCTTTCTTT. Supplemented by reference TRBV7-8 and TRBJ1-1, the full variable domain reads GAGVSQSPRYKVAKRGQDVALRCDPISGHVSLFWYQQALGQGPEFLTYFQNEAQLDKSGLPSDRFFAERPEGSVSTLKIQRTQQEDSAVYLCASSDRRGQTEAFFGQGTRLTVV.

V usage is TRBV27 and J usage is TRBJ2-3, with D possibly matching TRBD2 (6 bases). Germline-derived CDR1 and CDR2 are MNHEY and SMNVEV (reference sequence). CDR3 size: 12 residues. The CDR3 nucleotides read TGTGTTACTAGCCACGGTCTGGATACGCAGTATTTT. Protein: CVTSHGLDTQYF.

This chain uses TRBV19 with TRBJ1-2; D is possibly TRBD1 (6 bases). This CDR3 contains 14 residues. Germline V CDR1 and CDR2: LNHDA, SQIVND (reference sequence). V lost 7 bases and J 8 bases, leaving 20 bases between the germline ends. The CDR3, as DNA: TGTGCCAGTAAGGGGGTTGGTGTTCCTAAGGGCTACACCTTC. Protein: CASKGVGVPKGYTF.

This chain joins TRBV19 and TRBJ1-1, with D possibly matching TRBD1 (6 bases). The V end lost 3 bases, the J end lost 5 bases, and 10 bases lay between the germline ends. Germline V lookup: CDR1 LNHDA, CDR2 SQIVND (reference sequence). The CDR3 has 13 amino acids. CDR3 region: CASSILGGTEAFF. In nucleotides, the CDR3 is TGTGCCAGTAGTATCCTAGGGGGGACTGAAGCTTTCTTT.

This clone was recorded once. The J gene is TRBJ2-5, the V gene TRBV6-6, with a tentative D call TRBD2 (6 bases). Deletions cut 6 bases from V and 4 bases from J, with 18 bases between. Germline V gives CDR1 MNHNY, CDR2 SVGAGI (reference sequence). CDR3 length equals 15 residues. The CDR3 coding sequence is TGTGCCAGCAGCCCCGGGAGCAACCGGGTAGAGACCCAGTACTTC. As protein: CASSPGSNRVETQYF.

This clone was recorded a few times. CDR3 nucleotides: TGTGCCTCCCGTTTCGGAGCCTCCTACGAGCAGTACTTC. This translates into CASRFGASYEQYF. This chain joins TRBV27 and TRBJ2-7; D is undetermined. V gave up 11 bases and J gave up 0 bases, with 14 bases separating them. Germline loops: CDR1 MNHEY, CDR2 SMNVEV (reference sequence). The CDR3 is 13 amino acids.

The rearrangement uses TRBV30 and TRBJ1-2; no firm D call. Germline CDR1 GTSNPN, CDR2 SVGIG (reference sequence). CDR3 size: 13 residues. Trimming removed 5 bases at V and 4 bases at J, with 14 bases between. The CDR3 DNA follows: TGTGCCTGGTGGACTCGGGAGGGCTATGGCTACACCTTC. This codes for CAWWTREGYGYTF.

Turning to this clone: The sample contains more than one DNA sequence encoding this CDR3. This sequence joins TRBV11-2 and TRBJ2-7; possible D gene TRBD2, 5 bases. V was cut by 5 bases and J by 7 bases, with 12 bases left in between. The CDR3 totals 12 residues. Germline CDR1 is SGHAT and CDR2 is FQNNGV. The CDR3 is CASSPRTGEQYF. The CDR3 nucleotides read TGTGCCAGCAGCCCGAGGACTGGAGAGCAGTACTTC.

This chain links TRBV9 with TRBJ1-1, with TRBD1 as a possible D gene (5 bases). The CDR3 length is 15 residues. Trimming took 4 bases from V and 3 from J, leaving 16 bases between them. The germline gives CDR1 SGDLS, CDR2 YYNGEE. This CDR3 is CASSSTPGGYTEAFF. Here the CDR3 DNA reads TGTGCCAGCAGCTCAACCCCCGGGGGGTACACTGAAGCTTTCTTT.